This TCR beta chain is from a study of blood T cell repertoires in COVID-19. Background on the study: COVID-19 samples collected from the United States, Italy and Spain covered acute and convalescent phases. The cDNA or gDNA used as material had been derived from T cells, B-cell-depleted T cells, or PBMCs.

Germline CDR1 is MNHEY and CDR2 is SMNVEV (reference sequence). The CDR3 spans 18 residues. Trimming removed 5 bases at V and 0 bases at J, with 22 bases between. This clone showed up just a few times. Original analysis: How many nucleated cells were present was estimated from reference gene primer amplification. Sequenced by immunoSEQ multiplex PCR; TCRdb stores in-frame clones only, minus some. V, J and clone size are those of that table, while D and trimming were read from the DNA. Here the sample spans 280,000 or so clones, 88% being singletons. The V gene is TRBV27, the J gene TRBJ1-1; D gene ambiguous. The sequence derives from a woman aged 25 to 39 who had recovered from COVID-19. The sequencing input was peripheral blood. The CDR3 reads CASSTTPIRVSMNTEAFF. Here the CDR3 DNA reads TGTGCCAGCAGTACAACCCCAATCCGGGTTAGCATGAACACTGAAGCTTTCTTT.